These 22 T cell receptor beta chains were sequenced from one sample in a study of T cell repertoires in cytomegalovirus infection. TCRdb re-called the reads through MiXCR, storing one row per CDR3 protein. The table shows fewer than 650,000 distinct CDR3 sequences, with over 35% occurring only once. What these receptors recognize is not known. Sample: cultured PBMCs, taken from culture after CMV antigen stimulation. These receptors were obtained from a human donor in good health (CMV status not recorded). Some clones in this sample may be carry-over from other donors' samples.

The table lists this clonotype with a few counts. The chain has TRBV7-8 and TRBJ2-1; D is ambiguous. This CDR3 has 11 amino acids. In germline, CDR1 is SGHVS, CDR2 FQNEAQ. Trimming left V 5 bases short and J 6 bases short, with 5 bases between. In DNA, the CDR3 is TGTGCCAGCAGCATTAGCAATGAGCAGTTCTTC. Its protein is CASSISNEQFF.

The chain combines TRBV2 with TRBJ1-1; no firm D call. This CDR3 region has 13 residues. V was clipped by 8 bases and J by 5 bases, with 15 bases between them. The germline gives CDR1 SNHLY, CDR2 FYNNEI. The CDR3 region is CASRLGKETEAFF. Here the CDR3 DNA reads TGTGCCAGCCGGCTAGGGAAGGAGACTGAAGCTTTCTTT.

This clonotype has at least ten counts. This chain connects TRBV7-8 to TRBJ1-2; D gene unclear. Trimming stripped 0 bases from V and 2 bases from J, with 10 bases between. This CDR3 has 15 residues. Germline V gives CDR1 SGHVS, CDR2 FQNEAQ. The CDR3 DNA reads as TGTGCCAGCAGCTTAGCAGGACTGCCAAACTATGGCTACACCTTC. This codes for CASSLAGLPNYGYTF. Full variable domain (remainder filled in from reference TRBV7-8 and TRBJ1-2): GAGVSQSPRYKVAKRGQDVALRCDPISGHVSLFWYQQALGQGPEFLTYFQNEAQLDKSGLPSDRFFAERPEGSVSTLKIQRTQQEDSAVYLCASSLAGLPNYGYTFGSGTRLTVV.

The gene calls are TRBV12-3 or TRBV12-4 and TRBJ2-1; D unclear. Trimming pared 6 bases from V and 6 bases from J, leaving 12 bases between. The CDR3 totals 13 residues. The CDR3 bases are TGTGCCAGCAGCCACCACGGGCCCAATGAGCAGTTCTTC. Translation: CASSHHGPNEQFF.

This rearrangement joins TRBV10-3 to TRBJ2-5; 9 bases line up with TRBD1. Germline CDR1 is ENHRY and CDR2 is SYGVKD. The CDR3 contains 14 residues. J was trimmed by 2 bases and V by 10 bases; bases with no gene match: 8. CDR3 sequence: CATWDRVNQETQYF. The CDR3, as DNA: TGTGCCACCTGGGACAGGGTTAATCAAGAGACCCAGTACTTC.

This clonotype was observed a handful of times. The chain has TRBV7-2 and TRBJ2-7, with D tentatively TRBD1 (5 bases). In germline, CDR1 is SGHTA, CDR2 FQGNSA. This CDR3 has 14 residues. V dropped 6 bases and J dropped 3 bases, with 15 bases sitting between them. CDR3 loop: CASRADRYSYEQYF. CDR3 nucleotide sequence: TGTGCCAGCAGAGCCGACAGATACAGCTACGAGCAGTACTTC.

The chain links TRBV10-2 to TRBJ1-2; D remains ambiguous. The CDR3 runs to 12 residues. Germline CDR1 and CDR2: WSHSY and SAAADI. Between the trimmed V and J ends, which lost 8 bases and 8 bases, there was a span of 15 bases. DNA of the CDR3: TGCGCCAGCCGGGGTGGCCCAGGCGGCTACACCTTC. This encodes CASRGGPGGYTF.

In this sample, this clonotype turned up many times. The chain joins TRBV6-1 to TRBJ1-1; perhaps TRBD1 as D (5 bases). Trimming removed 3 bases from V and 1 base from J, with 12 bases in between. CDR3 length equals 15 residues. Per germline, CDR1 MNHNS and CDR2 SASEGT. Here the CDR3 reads CASSELTAWNTEAFF. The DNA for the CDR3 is TGTGCCAGCAGTGAGTTGACAGCCTGGAACACTGAAGCTTTCTTT.

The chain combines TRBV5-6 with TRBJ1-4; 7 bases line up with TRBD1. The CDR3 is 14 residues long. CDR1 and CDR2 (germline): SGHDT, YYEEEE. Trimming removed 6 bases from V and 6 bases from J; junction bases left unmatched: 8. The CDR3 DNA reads TGTGCCAGCACCATCGGGACAGACCATGAAAAACTGTTTTTT. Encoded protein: CASTIGTDHEKLFF.

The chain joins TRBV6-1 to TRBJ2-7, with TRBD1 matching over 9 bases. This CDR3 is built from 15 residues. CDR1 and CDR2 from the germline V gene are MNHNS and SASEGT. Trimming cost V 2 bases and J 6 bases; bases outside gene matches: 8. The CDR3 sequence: CASSESRTGGAEQYF. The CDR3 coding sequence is TGTGCCAGCAGTGAATCCCGAACAGGGGGCGCCGAGCAGTACTTC.

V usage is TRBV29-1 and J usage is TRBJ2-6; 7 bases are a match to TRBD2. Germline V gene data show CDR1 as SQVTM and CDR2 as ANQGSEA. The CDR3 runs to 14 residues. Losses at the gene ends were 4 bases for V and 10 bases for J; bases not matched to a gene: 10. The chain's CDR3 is CSVAGGSRGNVLTF. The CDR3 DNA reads TGCAGCGTTGCCGGGGGGTCCAGAGGAAACGTCCTGACTTTC. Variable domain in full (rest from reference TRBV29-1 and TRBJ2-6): SAVISQKPSRDICQRGTSLTIQCQVDSQVTMMFWYRQQPGQSLTLIATANQGSEATYESGFVIDKFPISRPNLTFSTLTVSNMSPEDSSIYLCSVAGGSRGNVLTFGAGSRLTVL.

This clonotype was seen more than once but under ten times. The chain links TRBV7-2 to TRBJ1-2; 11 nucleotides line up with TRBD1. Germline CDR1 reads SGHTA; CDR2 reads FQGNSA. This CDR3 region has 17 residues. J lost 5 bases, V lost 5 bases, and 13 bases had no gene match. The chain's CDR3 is CASSLGTGGAKDYGYTF. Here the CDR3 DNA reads TGTGCCAGCAGCCTTGGGACAGGGGGAGCTAAGGATTATGGCTACACCTTC.

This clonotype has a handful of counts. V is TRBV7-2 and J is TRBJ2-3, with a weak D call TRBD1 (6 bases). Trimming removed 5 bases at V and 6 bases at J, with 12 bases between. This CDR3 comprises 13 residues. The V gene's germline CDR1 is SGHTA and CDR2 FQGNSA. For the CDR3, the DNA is TGTGCCAGCAGCCTGGGGGCGGATGATACGCAGTATTTT. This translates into CASSLGADDTQYF.

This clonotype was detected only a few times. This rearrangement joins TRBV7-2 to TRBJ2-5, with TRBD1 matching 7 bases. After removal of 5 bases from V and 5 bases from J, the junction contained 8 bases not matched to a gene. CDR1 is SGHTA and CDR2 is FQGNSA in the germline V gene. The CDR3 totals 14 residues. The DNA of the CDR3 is TGTGCCAGCAGCACCCAAGGGGGCGCGGAGACCCAGTACTTC. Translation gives CASSTQGGAETQYF.

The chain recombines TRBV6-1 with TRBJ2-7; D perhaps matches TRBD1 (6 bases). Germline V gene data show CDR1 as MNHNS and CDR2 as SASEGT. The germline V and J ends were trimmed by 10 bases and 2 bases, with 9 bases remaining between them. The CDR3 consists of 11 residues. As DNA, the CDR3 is TGTGCCACAGGACAGCCCTACGAGCAGTACTTC. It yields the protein CATGQPYEQYF.

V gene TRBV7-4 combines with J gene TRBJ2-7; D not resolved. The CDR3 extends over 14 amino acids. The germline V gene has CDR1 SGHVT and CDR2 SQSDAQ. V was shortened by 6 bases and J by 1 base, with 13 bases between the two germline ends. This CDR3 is CASSNTVSSYEQYF. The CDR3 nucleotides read TGTGCCAGCAGTAATACGGTCTCGTCCTACGAGCAGTACTTC.

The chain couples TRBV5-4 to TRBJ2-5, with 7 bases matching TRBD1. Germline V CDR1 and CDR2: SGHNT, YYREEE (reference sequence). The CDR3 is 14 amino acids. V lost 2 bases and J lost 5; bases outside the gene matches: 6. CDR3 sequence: CASSFPRQGETQYF. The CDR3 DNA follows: TGTGCCAGCAGCTTCCCGAGACAGGGTGAGACCCAGTACTTC.

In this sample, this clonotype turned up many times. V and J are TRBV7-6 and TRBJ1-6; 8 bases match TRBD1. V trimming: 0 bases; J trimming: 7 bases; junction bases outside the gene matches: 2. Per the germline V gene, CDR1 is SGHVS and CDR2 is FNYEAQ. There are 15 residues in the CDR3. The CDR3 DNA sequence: TGTGCCAGCAGCTTAGCGGGACAGGAAAATTCACCCCTCCACTTT. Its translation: CASSLAGQENSPLHF.

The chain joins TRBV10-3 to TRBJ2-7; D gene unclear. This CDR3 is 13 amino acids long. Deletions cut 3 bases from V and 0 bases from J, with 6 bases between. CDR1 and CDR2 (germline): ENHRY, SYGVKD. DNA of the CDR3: TGTGCCATCAGTGATCGGGTCTCCTACGAGCAGTACTTC. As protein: CAISDRVSYEQYF.

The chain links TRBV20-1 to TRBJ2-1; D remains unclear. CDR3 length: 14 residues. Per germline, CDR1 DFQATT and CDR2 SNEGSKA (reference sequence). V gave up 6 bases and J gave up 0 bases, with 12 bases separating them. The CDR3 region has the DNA TGCAGTGCCGCCCCTACCAGCTCCTACAATGAGCAGTTCTTC. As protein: CSAAPTSSYNEQFF.

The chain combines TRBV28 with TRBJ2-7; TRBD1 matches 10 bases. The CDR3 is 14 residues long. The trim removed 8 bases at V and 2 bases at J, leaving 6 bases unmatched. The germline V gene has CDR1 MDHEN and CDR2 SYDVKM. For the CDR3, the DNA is TGTGCCAGCGGACGACAGGGGGCCCCCTACGAGCAGTACTTC. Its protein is CASGRQGAPYEQYF.

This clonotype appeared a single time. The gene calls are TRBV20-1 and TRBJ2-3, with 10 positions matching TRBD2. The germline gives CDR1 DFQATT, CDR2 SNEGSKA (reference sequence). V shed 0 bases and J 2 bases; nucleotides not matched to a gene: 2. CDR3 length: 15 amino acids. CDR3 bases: TGCAGTGCTAGAGACACTAGCGGGAACACAGATACGCAGTATTTT. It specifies CSARDTSGNTDTQYF.